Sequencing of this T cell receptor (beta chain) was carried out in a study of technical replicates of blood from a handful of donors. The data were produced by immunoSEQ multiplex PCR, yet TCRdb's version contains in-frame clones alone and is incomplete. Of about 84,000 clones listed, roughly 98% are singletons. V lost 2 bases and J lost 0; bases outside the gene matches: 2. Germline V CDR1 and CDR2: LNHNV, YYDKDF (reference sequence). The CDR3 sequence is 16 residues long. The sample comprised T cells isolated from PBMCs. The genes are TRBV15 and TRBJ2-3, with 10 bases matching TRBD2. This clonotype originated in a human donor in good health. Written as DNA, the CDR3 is TGTGCCACCAGCAGACAGACTAGCGGGAGCACAGATACGCAGTATTTT. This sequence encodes CATSRQTSGSTDTQYF.